These T cell receptor beta chains were read from a single sample in a study of CD8+ T cells in alopecia areata. Measured with immunoSEQ multiplex PCR; TCRdb has only the in-frame clones, and not every one. The sample has some 170,000 clones, 58% seen once. Sequenced material: CD4+ T cells sorted from blood, taken at roughly week 58, from a patient treated with tofacitinib. Receptor source: a human donor with alopecia areata. Each CDR3 is given with its conserved first and last residue. A D gene is named only where the DNA matches it firmly. The size entry is marked missing in some rows and otherwise reads once, few, many or a size class.

clone size	CDR3 length	D gene	V gene	J gene	CDR3 protein	CDR3 DNA
once	14	-	TRBV29-1	TRBJ1-6	CSVTTGRGDSPLHF	TGCAGCGTAACGACAGGTCGCGGAGATTCACCCCTCCACTTT
-	11	-	TRBV6-5	TRBJ2-2	CASRGPLELFF	TGTGCCAGCAGGGGCCCGCTCGAGCTGTTTTTT
-	14	-	TRBV19	TRBJ2-5	CASGGTALQETQYF	TGTGCCAGTGGGGGAACTGCACTCCAAGAGACCCAGTACTTC
once	16	TRBD1	TRBV29-1	TRBJ1-3	CSVAGTGTHSGNTIYF	TGCAGCGTAGCCGGGACAGGGACCCACTCTGGAAACACCATATATTTT
-	16	TRBD1	TRBV28	TRBJ2-7	CASRHNPGQSSYEQYF	TGTGCCAGCAGGCATAACCCGGGACAGAGCTCCTACGAGCAGTACTTC
-	16	TRBD1	TRBV4-1	TRBJ2-2	CASSPMDRTNTGELFF	TGCGCCAGCAGCCCCATGGACAGGACGAACACCGGGGAGCTGTTTTTT
-	12	-	TRBV30	TRBJ1-6	CAWSHTLSTLHF	TGTGCCTGGAGCCATACCCTCTCAACCCTCCACTTT
-	16	-	TRBV6-5	TRBJ2-7	CASSYSKNQGSYEQYF	TGTGCCAGCAGTTACTCGAAAAACCAGGGGAGCTACGAGCAGTACTTC
-	14	-	TRBV2	TRBJ2-5	CASSLGILEETQYF	TGTGCCAGCAGTTTAGGGATTTTAGAAGAGACCCAGTACTTC
few	11	-	TRBV6-5	TRBJ1-2	CASSYGGGYTF	TGTGCCAGCAGTTACGGGGGCGGCTACACCTTC
-	15	TRBD1	TRBV7-3	TRBJ2-7	CASSIDGTGSYEQYF	TGTGCCAGCAGCATAGACGGGACAGGGTCCTACGAGCAGTACTTC
once	12	-	TRBV2	TRBJ1-2	CASSEISDGYTF	TGTGCCAGCAGTGAAATCAGTGATGGCTACACCTTC
-	15	TRBD1	TRBV29-1	TRBJ2-7	CSVLGTGQGAYEQYF	TGCAGCGTCCTCGGGACTGGGCAGGGGGCGTACGAGCAGTACTTC
once	10	TRBD1	TRBV29-1	TRBJ1-1	CSVVGTGAFF	TGCAGCGTTGTGGGGACAGGGGCTTTCTTT
-	16	-	TRBV7-2	TRBJ2-1	CASSLGPEPSYNEQFF	TGTGCCAGCAGCTTAGGCCCTGAACCTTCCTACAATGAGCAGTTCTTC
few	13	-	TRBV7-9	TRBJ1-2	CASSTDSNYGYTF	TGTGCCAGCAGCACTGACTCTAACTATGGCTACACCTTC
-	13	-	TRBV5-1	TRBJ1-5	CASRLGVNQPQHF	TGCGCCAGCAGGTTGGGGGTCAATCAGCCCCAGCATTTT
-	14	-	TRBV15	TRBJ1-2	CATSRDSVSGGYTF	TGTGCCACCAGCAGAGACAGTGTCTCTGGTGGCTACACCTTC
-	15	-	TRBV14	TRBJ2-1	CASSPRDRSYNEQFF	TGTGCCAGCAGTCCGCGGGACAGATCCTACAATGAGCAGTTCTTC
few	13	-	TRBV7-9	TRBJ1-1	CASSEGLNTEAFF	TGTGCCAGCAGCGAGGGACTGAACACTGAAGCTTTCTTT
-	11	TRBD1	TRBV20-1	TRBJ2-7	CSVTGDYEQYF	TGCAGTGTCACAGGGGACTACGAGCAGTACTTC
-	15	TRBD2	TRBV7-2	TRBJ2-1	CASSSSGTINNEQFF	TGTGCCAGCAGCTCTAGCGGAACGATTAACAATGAGCAGTTCTTC
few	15	-	TRBV5-6	TRBJ2-7	CASSLGPATTYEQYF	TGTGCCAGCAGCTTGGGCCCCGCCACCACCTACGAGCAGTACTTC
few	17	TRBD2	TRBV5-4	TRBJ2-5	CASSLTTGGLAEETQYF	TGTGCCAGCAGCTTGACGACCGGAGGACTAGCGGAAGAGACCCAGTACTTC
-	14	-	TRBV9	TRBJ1-1	CASSVAAMNTEAFF	TGTGCCAGCAGCGTAGCTGCGATGAACACTGAAGCTTTCTTT
-	13	-	TRBV25-1	TRBJ1-5	CASSQDLNQPQHF	TGTGCCAGCAGTCAGGACCTCAATCAGCCCCAGCATTTT
few	15	TRBD2	TRBV11-3	TRBJ2-3	CASSLGGGGTDTQYF	TGTGCCAGCAGCTTAGGCGGGGGGGGCACAGATACGCAGTATTTT
-	17	TRBD1	TRBV29-1	TRBJ2-1	CSVEVPGQGVRYNEQFF	TGCAGCGTGGAAGTCCCGGGACAGGGGGTGCGCTACAATGAGCAGTTCTTC
-	16	TRBD1	TRBV29-1	TRBJ1-2	CSVAYPHRGPFYGYTF	TGCAGCGTTGCCTACCCTCACAGGGGGCCATTCTATGGCTACACCTTC
-	14	TRBD1	TRBV7-2	TRBJ1-6	CASSGDRENSPLHF	TGTGCCAGCAGCGGGGACAGGGAAAATTCACCCCTCCACTTT
-	14	TRBD2	TRBV7-9	TRBJ2-1	CASSLKGLAGEQFF	TGTGCCAGCAGCCTCAAGGGACTAGCGGGTGAGCAGTTCTTC
-	16	-	TRBV7-8	TRBJ2-5	CASSLEGGAVVETQYF	TGTGCCAGCAGCTTAGAAGGGGGGGCCGTTGTTGAGACCCAGTACTTC
-	18	-	TRBV7-2	TRBJ2-5	CASSQHFPDTGTSVTQYF	TGTGCCAGCAGCCAACATTTCCCCGATACCGGGACTTCTGTGACCCAGTACTTC
few	14	TRBD1	TRBV29-1	TRBJ2-7	CSVSPGQASYEQYF	TGCAGCGTCAGTCCGGGACAGGCCTCCTACGAGCAGTACTTC
-	12	-	TRBV29-1	TRBJ1-5	CSVAEGNQPQHF	TGCAGCGTTGCTGAGGGGAATCAGCCCCAGCATTTT
few	13	-	TRBV12-5	TRBJ1-1	CASGLEIYTEAFF	TGTGCTAGTGGTTTGGAAATCTACACTGAAGCTTTCTTT
-	15	TRBD1	TRBV15	TRBJ2-3	CATSGRDRGLDTQYF	TGTGCCACCAGCGGCCGGGACAGGGGTTTAGATACGCAGTATTTT
-	15	-	TRBV15	TRBJ2-7	CATSRVRGDSYEQYF	TGTGCCACCAGCAGAGTAAGGGGGGATTCCTACGAGCAGTACTTC
few	13	-	TRBV25-1	TRBJ1-2	CASSEGGPYGYTF	TGTGCCAGCAGTGAAGGGGGCCCCTATGGCTACACCTTC
-	13	TRBD2	TRBV10-3	TRBJ2-2	CATLAGMAGELFF	TGTGCCACCCTAGCGGGGATGGCCGGGGAGCTGTTTTTT
-	14	-	TRBV11-2	TRBJ2-7	CASSYRDHDYEQYF	TGTGCCAGCAGCTACCGGGACCATGACTACGAGCAGTACTTC
-	12	-	TRBV29-1	TRBJ1-4	CSVGRADEKLFF	TGCAGCGTTGGACGGGCGGATGAAAAACTGTTTTTT
-	14	-	TRBV7-2	TRBJ2-5	CASSFRLGQETQYF	TGTGCCAGCAGCTTCCGTCTCGGCCAAGAGACCCAGTACTTC
-	12	TRBD1	TRBV29-1	TRBJ2-7	CSVGTGFNEQYF	TGCAGCGTGGGGACAGGGTTCAACGAGCAGTACTTC
few	10	-	TRBV23-1	TRBJ2-5	CASGQETQYF	TGCGCCAGCGGACAAGAGACCCAGTACTTC
-	13	-	TRBV10-3	TRBJ2-7	CAISDDGTYEQYF	TGTGCCATCAGTGATGACGGCACCTACGAGCAGTACTTC
once	17	TRBD1	TRBV9	TRBJ2-2	CASSVGPGTGYTGELFF	TGTGCCAGCAGCGTAGGACCCGGGACAGGGTACACCGGGGAGCTGTTTTTT
-	17	-	TRBV11-3	TRBJ1-6	CASSLIVSGVANSPLHF	TGTGCCAGCAGCTTAATAGTATCGGGGGTGGCTAATTCACCCCTCCACTTT
few	14	-	TRBV29-1	TRBJ1-5	CSVEVGKGGGPQHF	TGCAGCGTTGAAGTGGGAAAGGGTGGGGGGCCCCAGCATTTT
-	16	TRBD2	TRBV29-1	TRBJ2-1	CSSLTMRGATYNEQFF	TGCAGCTCATTAACCATGCGGGGGGCCACCTACAATGAGCAGTTCTTC
-	14	-	TRBV28	TRBJ2-7	CASTLGRGAYEQYF	TGTGCCAGCACCCTGGGGCGGGGAGCCTACGAGCAGTACTTC
-	14	-	TRBV6-5	TRBJ1-6	CASSYDPYNSPLHF	TGTGCCAGCAGTTATGACCCTTATAATTCACCCCTCCACTTT
-	11	-	TRBV2	TRBJ1-4	CASSEGEKLFF	TGTGCCAGCAGTGAAGGCGAAAAACTGTTTTTT
-	19	TRBD1	TRBV15	TRBJ2-5	CATSRDGATEDRHQETQYF	TGTGCCACCAGCAGAGATGGTGCCACCGAGGACAGGCATCAGGAGACCCAGTACTTC
-	15	-	TRBV5-6	TRBJ2-6	CASSPDLIGANVLTF	TGTGCCAGCAGCCCGGACTTGATCGGGGCCAACGTCCTGACTTTC
once	14	-	TRBV30	TRBJ1-1	CAWSKVGGNTEAFF	TGTGCCTGGAGTAAAGTTGGGGGAAACACTGAAGCTTTCTTT
-	15	TRBD1	TRBV25-1	TRBJ2-1	CASSRTGSSYNEQFF	TGTGCCAGCAGTCGGACAGGGAGCTCCTACAATGAGCAGTTCTTC
-	11	-	TRBV6-6	TRBJ2-5	CASSNQETQYF	TGTGCCAGCAGCAATCAAGAGACCCAGTACTTC